Below, 24 T cell receptor beta chains from the same sample are listed, as sequenced in a study of graft-versus-host responses after intestinal transplantation (TCRdb year 2021). Dithiothreitol, EDTA incubations and collagenase D digestion were used to isolate intraepithelial and lamina propria lymphocytes from graft specimens. The library came from the immunoSEQ multiplex PCR assay. In TCRdb, the immuneACCESS table is reduced to in-frame sequences with V and J assigned. These tables do not hold every clone; where another copy was compared, an unresolved V gene accounts for under half, and the others remain unexplained. Here the sample has roughly 7,600 clones; over 80% occur a single time. Of the sample, about a tenth falls within the top ten clones. This material consisted of ileum tissue, taken approximately 19 weeks after transplant. The receptors come from a human patient who received an intestinal transplant, so some T cells may come from the graft donor.

The chain employs TRBV6-5 and TRBJ2-5, with a weak D call TRBD1 (7 bases). The DNA end lines up better with TRBJ2-7; the J call may be wrong. The CDR3 runs 13 residues. The germline V gene has CDR1 MNHEY and CDR2 SVGAGI. Here the CDR3 reads CASRRDSGYEQYF. CDR3 bases: TGTGCCAGCAGGCGGGACAGCGGCTACGAGCAGTACTTC.

V and J are TRBV27 and TRBJ2-3, with D tentatively TRBD2 (5 bases). With 6 bases removed from V and 3 bases from J, the gap between germline ends came to 22 bases. Germline V gene sequence: CDR1 MNHEY, CDR2 SMNVEV (reference sequence). The CDR3 consists of 17 residues. CDR3: CASRPNAGRIRTDTQYF. The CDR3 DNA reads as TGTGCCAGCAGACCAAATGCGGGCAGAATCCGGACAGATACGCAGTATTTT.

CDR3 in amino acids: CASSAPSTGSYGYTF. CDR3 nucleotide sequence: TGTGCCAGCAGCGCTCCCTCGACAGGCTCCTATGGCTACACCTTC. V and J are TRBV9 and TRBJ1-2, with a possible D match to TRBD1 (6 bases). Germline loops: CDR1 SGDLS, CDR2 YYNGEE. The CDR3 is 15 amino acids. Between the trimmed V and J ends, which lost 3 bases and 4 bases, there was a span of 16 bases.

The chain couples TRBV4-2 to TRBJ2-2; 11 positions match TRBD2. The trim removed 0 bases at V and 7 bases at J, leaving 10 bases unmatched. Germline CDR1 LGHNA, CDR2 YNFKEQ. This CDR3 region has 18 residues. The DNA of the CDR3 is TGTGCCAGCAGCCAAGAGGGTGTAGCGGGGGGGATGGTCGGGGAGCTGTTTTTT. It yields the protein CASSQEGVAGGMVGELFF.

V usage is TRBV10-3 and J usage is TRBJ1-2; TRBD1 might be the D (5 bases). The length of the CDR3 is 14 residues. The germline gives CDR1 ENHRY, CDR2 SYGVKD. V dropped 2 bases and J dropped 8 bases, with 15 bases sitting between them. DNA for the CDR3: TGTGCCATCAGTGAGGACTGGAGCCGGGGGGGCTACACCTTC. Its translation is CAISEDWSRGGYTF.

This clone was counted a few times. This sequence joins TRBV2 and TRBJ1-5, with TRBD1 matching 7 bases. After removal of 6 bases from V and 8 bases from J, the junction contained 7 bases not matched to a gene. CDR1 SNHLY and CDR2 FYNNEI come from the germline V gene. CDR3 length equals 13 residues. In DNA form, the CDR3 reads TGTGCCAGCAGCCGAGACAGGGATGAGCCCCAGCATTTT. It translates to CASSRDRDEPQHF.

The rearrangement joins TRBV5-4 to TRBJ1-4; D unclear. The CDR3 runs to 13 residues. The V end lost 4 bases, the J end lost 12 bases, and 16 bases lay between the germline ends. CDR1 is SGHNT, CDR2 YYREEE, per germline (reference sequence). Here the CDR3 DNA reads TGTGCCAGCAGCCCCGGGCCGGTCGGGGAACTGTTTTTT. It yields the protein CASSPGPVGELFF. Complete variable domain (other parts from reference TRBV5-4 and TRBJ1-4): ETGVTQSPTHLIKTRGQQVTLRCSSQSGHNTVSWYQQALGQGPQFIFQYYREEENGRGNFPPRFSGLQFPNYSSELNVNALELDDSALYLCASSPGPVGELFFGSGTQLSVL.

The J gene is TRBJ2-5, the V gene TRBV6-1, with D perhaps assigned TRBD1 or TRBD2 (5 bases each). Germline CDR1 and CDR2: MNHNS and SASEGT. The V gene lost 0 bases and the J gene lost 4 bases, with 15 bases spanning the gap. This CDR3 contains 16 residues. In DNA form, the CDR3 reads TGTGCCAGCAGTGAAGCGCACCTGTATGGGGGAGAGACCCAGTACTTC. Protein sequence: CASSEAHLYGGETQYF.

This clone was found a few times. The chain recombines TRBV19 with TRBJ1-2; the match to TRBD1 covers 7 bases. CDR1 is LNHDA, CDR2 SQIVND, per germline (reference sequence). The J segment lost 0 bases and the V segment lost 7 bases, leaving 5 bases of the junction unmatched. This CDR3 region has 14 residues. The CDR3 here is CASMSDRANYGYTF. For the CDR3, the DNA is TGTGCCAGTATGAGTGACAGGGCTAACTATGGCTACACCTTC.

V and J are TRBV5-6 and TRBJ2-7; D is ambiguous. Germline values: CDR1 SGHDT, CDR2 YYEEEE. This CDR3 is 13 amino acids long. V lost 6 bases and J lost 4, with 14 bases in between. DNA of the CDR3: TGTGCCAGCACCCCTCTACCACTGTACGAGCAGTACTTC. This codes for CASTPLPLYEQYF.

The CDR3 spells CASSGLRGPQHF. CDR3 bases: TGTGCCAGTAGTGGCCTTAGAGGGCCCCAGCATTTT. V gene TRBV19 combines with J gene TRBJ1-5; D is uncertain. The germline CDR1 and CDR2 sequences are LNHDA and SQIVND (reference sequence). Trimming took 5 bases from V and 9 from J, leaving 11 bases between them. The CDR3 is 12 amino acids.

The chain joins TRBV21-1 to TRBJ2-5; TRBD1, the table's D call, was not compared with the DNA. TRBV21-1 has pseudogene status. The CDR3 runs to 15 residues. DNA of the CDR3: TGTGCCAGCAGATTAATAGGGGAAGGACAAGAGACCCAGTACTTC. This codes for CASRLIGEGQETQYF.

In its sample, this clone was seen once. The chain links TRBV5-1 to TRBJ1-1; D not certain. Germline CDR1 SGHRS, CDR2 YFSETQ. V gave up 0 bases and J gave up 6 bases, with 12 bases separating them. The CDR3 is 14 residues long. CDR3 region: CASSLGVVGPEAFF. CDR3 sequence (DNA): TGCGCCAGCAGCTTGGGGGTCGTGGGCCCTGAAGCTTTCTTT.

This chain uses TRBV29-1 with TRBJ1-2; D is unclear. The CDR3 contains 8 residues. Between the trimmed V and J ends, which lost 7 bases and 11 bases, there was a span of 8 bases. Germline CDR1 reads SQVTM; CDR2 reads ANQGSEA. The CDR3 loop is CSALGYTF. CDR3 in DNA: TGCAGCGCCCTGGGGTACACCTTC.

The chain recombines TRBV28 with TRBJ2-1, with 9 bases identical to TRBD2. Germline-derived CDR1 and CDR2 are MDHEN and SYDVKM. The ends lost 5 bases at V and 0 bases at J; junction bases unmatched: 8. There are 17 residues in the CDR3. CDR3 in DNA: TGTGCCAGCAGTCCCAACCATAGCGGGAGCTCCTACAATGAGCAGTTCTTC. Amino acid sequence: CASSPNHSGSSYNEQFF.

The CDR3 region is CASSPIQGIRYEQYF. CDR3 DNA sequence: TGCGCCAGCAGCCCTATACAGGGGATTCGGTACGAGCAGTACTTC. This chain links TRBV5-1 with TRBJ2-7, with 7 nucleotides matching TRBD1. The V segment lost 4 bases and the J segment 4 bases; nucleotides outside the gene matches: 11. This CDR3 contains 15 residues. Germline CDR1 reads SGHRS; CDR2 reads YFSETQ.

The V call is TRBV5-4, the J call TRBJ2-5; TRBD2 agrees at 11 bases. CDR3 length equals 16 residues. CDR1 SGHNT and CDR2 YYREEE come from the germline V gene (reference sequence). V lost 4 bases, J lost 0 bases, and 5 bases stayed unmatched. The CDR3: CASSPSGLADQETQYF. For the CDR3, the DNA is TGTGCCAGCAGCCCCTCGGGACTAGCGGACCAAGAGACCCAGTACTTC. Together with reference TRBV5-4 and TRBJ2-5, the CDR3 gives the full variable domain: ETGVTQSPTHLIKTRGQQVTLRCSSQSGHNTVSWYQQALGQGPQFIFQYYREEENGRGNFPPRFSGLQFPNYSSELNVNALELDDSALYLCASSPSGLADQETQYFGPGTRLLVL.

This clone was seen a single time. This chain joins TRBV11-3 and TRBJ2-1, with 10 bases aligning to TRBD1. Germline V lookup: CDR1 SGHNT, CDR2 YENEEA. The length of the CDR3 is 15 residues. V gave up 2 bases and J gave up 7 bases; unmatched junction bases: 5. The CDR3 DNA follows: TGTGCCAGCAGCTTAACGGGACAGGGGATTAATGAGCAGTTCTTC. Its translation is CASSLTGQGINEQFF. The whole variable domain, remainder taken from reference TRBV11-3 and TRBJ2-1, is EAGVVQSPRYKIIEKKQPVAFWCNPISGHNTLYWYLQNLGQGPELLIRYENEEAVDDSQLPKDRFSAERLKGVDSTLKIQPAELGDSAVYLCASSLTGQGINEQFFGPGTRLTVL.

In nucleotides, the CDR3 is TGTGCCAGTAGTATAACAGGGGGCTACGAGCAGTACTTC. Translated: CASSITGGYEQYF. The rearrangement links TRBV19 to TRBJ2-7; 8 positions match TRBD1. The J segment lost 3 bases and the V segment lost 2 bases, leaving 0 bases of the junction unmatched. The CDR3 consists of 13 residues. Germline V gene sequence: CDR1 LNHDA, CDR2 SQIVND (reference sequence).

The gene calls are TRBV28 and TRBJ2-1; D possibly corresponds to TRBD2 (6 bases). Germline V CDR1 and CDR2: MDHEN, SYDVKM. This CDR3 has 15 amino acids. The V end was cut by 4 bases, the J end by 6 bases, with 16 bases between. The CDR3 coding sequence is TGTGCCAGCAGTTCCCGGGGCGGGGCGAGCAATGAGCAGTTCTTC. This sequence encodes CASSSRGGASNEQFF.

This clone was seen a single time. V is TRBV7-9 and J is TRBJ1-4; weak D call: TRBD1 (5 bases). V lost 5 bases, J lost 5 bases, and 12 bases lay in between. The CDR3 totals 14 residues. Germline CDR1 is SEHNR and CDR2 is FQNEAQ (reference sequence). Here the CDR3 DNA reads TGTGCCAGCAGCCCCCGACGGGGCAATGAAAAACTGTTTTTT. It yields the protein CASSPRRGNEKLFF. The full variable domain, with the rest looked up from reference TRBV7-9 and TRBJ1-4, is DTGVSQNPRHKITKRGQNVTFRCDPISEHNRLYWYRQTLGQGPEFLTYFQNEAQLEKSRLLSDRFSAERPKGSFSTLEIQRTEQGDSAMYLCASSPRRGNEKLFFGSGTQLSVL.

V and J are TRBV5-4 and TRBJ1-6, with TRBD1 identical over 10 bases. There are 15 residues in the CDR3. Looked up from germline, CDR1 is SGHNT and CDR2 is YYREEE (reference sequence). V gave up 4 bases and J gave up 7 bases; unmatched junction bases: 5. CDR3 nucleotide sequence: TGTGCCAGCAGCAGCGACAGGGGGCTAAATTCACCCCTCCACTTT. It is translated as CASSSDRGLNSPLHF.

The chain links TRBV7-9 to TRBJ1-1, with 8 bases fitting TRBD1. Trimming removed 5 bases from V and 1 base from J; junction bases left unmatched: 6. CDR3 size: 15 residues. The germline CDR1 and CDR2 sequences are SEHNR and FQNEAQ (reference sequence). Here the CDR3 reads CASSPLGTGNTEAFF. In DNA form, the CDR3 reads TGTGCCAGCAGCCCCCTCGGGACAGGGAACACTGAAGCTTTCTTT.

This sequence joins TRBV30 and TRBJ2-5; D may be TRBD1 or TRBD2 (6 bases each). CDR1 GTSNPN and CDR2 SVGIG come from the germline V gene (reference sequence). V gave up 0 bases and J gave up 11 bases, with 19 bases separating them. CDR3 length: 14 amino acids. CDR3: CAWSVWGAPGEQYF. CDR3 bases: TGTGCCTGGAGTGTGTGGGGGGCACCTGGGGAGCAGTACTTC.